What follows is one T cell receptor beta chain and its context. Only in-frame clones appear in the TCRdb table, and some are missing; sequencing was by immunoSEQ multiplex PCR. The sample lists some 210,000 clones, approximately 82% seen once, with more than 10% in the top ten. This sample was included in a study of blood T cell repertoires in COVID-19. Study-level background: The United States, Italy and Spain supplied acute and convalescent COVID-19 samples. PBMCs, B-cell-depleted T cells, or T cells were the source of the cDNA or gDNA that made up the material.

What was sequenced was peripheral blood. The TCR comes from a woman between 40 and 55 years old with acute or convalescent COVID-19.

CDR3 in DNA: TGTGCCCGAGAACCACAGGGAGCTAACTATGGCTACACCTTC. Its protein product is CAREPQGANYGYTF. The chain uses TRBV30 and TRBJ1-2; perhaps TRBD1 as D (6 bases). The germline V gene has CDR1 GTSNPN and CDR2 SVGIG (reference sequence). The germline V and J ends were trimmed by 8 bases and 0 bases, with 16 bases remaining between them. This CDR3 region has 14 residues.